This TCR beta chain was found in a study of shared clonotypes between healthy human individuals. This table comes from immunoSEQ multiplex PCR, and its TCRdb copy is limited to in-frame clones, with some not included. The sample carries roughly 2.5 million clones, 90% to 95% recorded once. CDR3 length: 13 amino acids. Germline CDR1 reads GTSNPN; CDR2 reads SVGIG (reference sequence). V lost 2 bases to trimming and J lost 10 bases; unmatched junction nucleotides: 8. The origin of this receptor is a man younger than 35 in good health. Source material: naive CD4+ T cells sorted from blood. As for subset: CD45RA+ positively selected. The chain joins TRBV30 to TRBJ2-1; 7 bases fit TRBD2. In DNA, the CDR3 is TGTGCCTGGAGTCCCACTAGCGTGAACGAGCAGTTCTTC. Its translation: CAWSPTSVNEQFF.